Listed below are T cell receptor beta chains from one sample, sequenced in a study of blood T cell repertoires in COVID-19. Profiled with immunoSEQ multiplex PCR; TCRdb holds only in-frame clones, not every one. The data show 15,000 to 19,000 clones, with 75% to 85% seen just once and roughly 20% held by the top ten. The source material was peripheral blood. The source is a man older than 75 with active or convalescent COVID-19. Each CDR3 is given with its conserved first and last residue. A D gene is named only where the DNA matches it firmly. Clone size is not always given. Where it is, it says once, few, many or a class for expanded clones.

size | J | D | V | DNA | CDR3
- | TRBJ1-2 | - | TRBV5-1 | TGCGCCAGCAGCCAGGGCCCGGGGGAGGGAGGCTACACCTTC | CASSQGPGEGGYTF
once | TRBJ2-2 | - | TRBV6-1 | TGTGCCAGCAGTGACAGAAGAACCGGGGAGCTGTTTTTT | CASSDRRTGELFF
- | TRBJ1-4 | - | TRBV4-1 | TGCGCCAGCAGCCAAGTCGGGGATGAAAAACTGTTTTTT | CASSQVGDEKLFF
- | TRBJ2-1 | TRBD2 | TRBV9 | TGTGCCAGCAGCGTAGGAGAAGTGGGGCTAGCGGGGGGAAGTAATGAGCAGTTCTTC | CASSVGEVGLAGGSNEQFF
- | TRBJ2-5 | TRBD1 | TRBV5-1 | TGCGCCAGCAGCTTGTCGGGACAGCAAGAGACCCAGTACTTC | CASSLSGQQETQYF
- | TRBJ1-5 | - | TRBV19 | TGTGCCAGTAGTCTAAACAGGTATAGCAATCAGCCCCAGCATTTT | CASSLNRYSNQPQHF
- | TRBJ2-1 | TRBD2 | TRBV2 | TGTGCCAGCAGTGAAGGTCTAGCGGGGTACAATGAGCAGTTCTTC | CASSEGLAGYNEQFF
- | TRBJ1-3 | - | TRBV2 | TGTGCCAGCAGGGACAGTCGTTCCGGAAACACCATATATTTT | CASRDSRSGNTIYF
- | TRBJ1-5 | - | TRBV19 | TGTGCCAGTAGGCGGACAGTGTCGAATCAGCCCCAGCATTTT | CASRRTVSNQPQHF
few | TRBJ1-6 | TRBD1 | TRBV6-2/TRBV6-3 | TGTGCCAGCAGTTACCTCGGAGTAGGACAGGGGAACTATAATTCACCCCTCCACTTT | CASSYLGVGQGNYNSPLHF
- | TRBJ1-2 | TRBD1 | TRBV27 | TGTGCCAGCAGTTTAAAATACAGGGGGGAAGCCGGCTACACCTTC | CASSLKYRGEAGYTF
once | TRBJ2-1 | TRBD1 | TRBV6-2/TRBV6-3 | TGTGCCAGCAGTTACGCCACAGGGGGCCTAAACAATGAGCAGTTCTTC | CASSYATGGLNNEQFF
- | TRBJ1-6 | - | TRBV7-2 | TGTGCCAGCAGCTCCCGACAGGACAATTCACCCCTCCACTTT | CASSSRQDNSPLHF
- | TRBJ1-4 | TRBD1 | TRBV7-2 | TGTGCCAGCAGCTTTTCGGGGACAGCTAATGAAAAACTGTTTTTT | CASSFSGTANEKLFF
- | TRBJ2-7 | - | TRBV9 | TGTGCCAGCAGCGTAGAAGACGGGGTATCATCCTACGAGCAGTACTTC | CASSVEDGVSSYEQYF
- | TRBJ2-5 | TRBD2 | TRBV7-9 | TGTGCCAGCAGCCCCTATCAGGGTAGCGGGGGTGAGACCCAGTACTTC | CASSPYQGSGGETQYF
- | TRBJ2-5 | - | TRBV19 | TGTGCCAGTAGTATAGATCCCGCGGGGCGGGAGACCCAGTACTTC | CASSIDPAGRETQYF
once | TRBJ2-3 | TRBD1 | TRBV7-2 | TGTGCCAGCAGCTTGACAGGGCTTAGCACAGATACGCAGTATTTT | CASSLTGLSTDTQYF
- | TRBJ1-1 | TRBD1 | TRBV4-2 | TGTGCCAGCAGCCAAGGTGGGACAGGGGTCTTTAACACTGAAGCTTTCTTT | CASSQGGTGVFNTEAFF
- | TRBJ1-2 | TRBD1 | TRBV6-4 | TGTGCCAGCAGCTACGGGACAGGGGGCAACTATGGCTACACCTTC | CASSYGTGGNYGYTF
- | TRBJ2-5 | TRBD1 | TRBV7-9 | TGTGCCAGCAGCTTCGTCGGGGACAGATTCGGTGGAGAGACCCAGTACTTC | CASSFVGDRFGGETQYF
- | TRBJ2-7 | TRBD2 | TRBV4-3 | TGCGCCAGCAGCCAATGGGCGGGGGGGCCTGGCGAGCAGTACTTC | CASSQWAGGPGEQYF
- | TRBJ1-4 | - | TRBV13 | TGTGCCAGCAGCTTAGGGTCCAGAAATGAAAAACTGTTTTTT | CASSLGSRNEKLFF
- | TRBJ1-2 | - | TRBV2 | TGTGCCAGCAACGCAGGGCTTAACTATGGCTACACCTTC | CASNAGLNYGYTF
- | TRBJ1-5 | - | TRBV7-6 | TGTGCCAGCAGCTTAGCAGGGGGGGCGGATCAGCCCCAGCATTTT | CASSLAGGADQPQHF
- | TRBJ2-1 | TRBD1 | TRBV25-1 | TGTGCCAGCAGACAGGGGGAGTCCTACAATGAGCAGTTCTTC | CASRQGESYNEQFF
- | TRBJ2-3 | - | TRBV19 | TGTGCCAGTAGTATAGATCACGGAGATACGCAGTATTTT | CASSIDHGDTQYF
once | TRBJ1-2 | - | TRBV10-3 | TGTGCCATCAGTGATGTGGGGGCGAACTATGGCTACACCTTC | CAISDVGANYGYTF
- | TRBJ2-4 | - | TRBV3-1/TRBV3-2 | TGTGCCAGCAGCCAATTCAATGGGCCGAACATTCAGTACTTC | CASSQFNGPNIQYF
- | TRBJ2-1 | TRBD1 | TRBV5-8 | TGTGCCAGCAAAAGGACAGGGCCAGGAAATGAGCAGTTCTTC | CASKRTGPGNEQFF
- | TRBJ2-7 | - | TRBV7-3 | TGTGCCAGCAGCTCTTACGAGCAGTACTTC | CASSSYEQYF
- | TRBJ2-3 | TRBD2 | TRBV4-2 | TGTGCCAGCAGCCAAGACAAAGGACTAGGTCTGCCAGATACGCAGTATTTT | CASSQDKGLGLPDTQYF
- | TRBJ1-4 | - | TRBV12-3/TRBV12-4 | TGTGCCAGCAGTTTAGATCGTGAAAAACTGTTTTTT | CASSLDREKLFF
- | TRBJ2-1 | - | TRBV4-1 | TGCGCCAGCAGCCAAGATCCCAGGGTGAGTAGTAATGAGCAGTTCTTC | CASSQDPRVSSNEQFF
- | TRBJ1-5 | - | TRBV5-8 | TGTGCCAGCAGCTTAGGGACTGCTGCTCAGCCCCAGCATTTT | CASSLGTAAQPQHF
- | TRBJ1-2 | - | TRBV18 | TGTGCCAGCTCAGGACAAGCGGGACGGGACTATGGCTACACCTTC | CASSGQAGRDYGYTF
- | TRBJ2-2 | - | TRBV5-4 | TGTGCCAGCAGCTTGGGCCAAGGCGGCACCGGGGAGCTGTTTTTT | CASSLGQGGTGELFF
- | TRBJ1-5 | - | TRBV7-2 | TGTGCCAGCAGCTTAGGGGGGGGTTTGGATTTTCAGCCCCAGCATTTT | CASSLGGGLDFQPQHF
- | TRBJ2-1 | - | TRBV7-2 | TGTGCCAGCAGCTTAACGGATACCCTAGCCAATGAGCAGTTCTTC | CASSLTDTLANEQFF
- | TRBJ2-1 | - | TRBV18 | TGTGCCAGCTCACCAGGGAGCTCCTACAATGAGCAGTTCTTC | CASSPGSSYNEQFF
- | TRBJ1-1 | - | TRBV29-1 | TGCAGCGTTGTATACGGGTTTGGGACTGAAGCTTTCTTT | CSVVYGFGTEAFF
- | TRBJ1-4 | TRBD1 | TRBV5-4 | TGTGCCAGCAGCACCCCCGGGACAGGGCGTAATGAAAAACTGTTTTTT | CASSTPGTGRNEKLFF
- | TRBJ1-1 | TRBD1 | TRBV3-1/TRBV3-2 | TGTGCCAGCAGCCAGTGGGGGACAGGGGGCTCCACTGAAGCTTTCTTT | CASSQWGTGGSTEAFF
- | TRBJ1-2 | - | TRBV6-5 | TGTGCCAGCGTGGTCCGGGACACCGATGGCTACACCTTC | CASVVRDTDGYTF
- | TRBJ2-7 | TRBD1 | TRBV3-1/TRBV3-2 | TGTGCCAGCAGCCAAGCCCCGAGTTTCCCGGGACAGGTGGTCTCCTACGAGCAGTACTTC | CASSQAPSFPGQVVSYEQYF